The clone carrying this TCR beta chain was picked up a small number of times. The target antigen is unknown. The source of the sample is a study of identical twins. Study-level results: Fewer insertions were carried by abundant cord blood beta clonotypes, but none was seen in memory repertoires. Out-of-frame alpha sequences shared by twins were enriched for low generation probability.

One entry per CDR3 protein results from TCRdb running MiXCR on the 5' RACE reads. Of about 520,000 distinct CDR3 sequences in the sample, roughly 21% were seen once. Looked up from germline, CDR1 is SGHTA and CDR2 is FQGNSA. The CDR3 runs 14 residues. V shed 4 bases and J 0 bases; nucleotides not matched to a gene: 2. The same sample was also used in a study of T cells expressing NK-cell markers. Per that paper: Sorted CD3+CD56+NKG2C+, CD3+CD56+NKG2C- and CD3+CD56-NKG2C+ T cells supplied TCR beta repertoires. In a group of several donors, dominant NKG2C+ clonotypes represented about 1.0-8% of CD8+ T cells.

The rearrangement links TRBV7-2 to TRBJ1-1; TRBD1 matches 7 bases. The TCR comes from a woman in her late teens or twenties in good health. The sample comprised CD4+ T cells sorted from blood. The DNA of the CDR3 is TGTGCCAGCAGCTCCAGGGGGATGAACACTGAAGCTTTCTTT. Amino acids: CASSSRGMNTEAFF.